A single TCR beta chain is shown here with its context. Its specific antigen is unknown. Nothing much larger sits one base from this clone, and base qualities are not available. Its CDR3 holds 19 amino acids, cysteine through phenylalanine. CDR3 DNA only is kept here, 57 bases in frame from base 1. Trimming removed 5 bases from V and 2 bases from J; the gene matches leave 22 bases unexplained. CDR1 and CDR2 (DFQATT, SNEGSKA) derive from the germline V gene (reference sequence). The library was built by means of 5' RACE. Sequenced on an Illumina HiSeq 2500. The second PCR ran for about 6 to 12 cycles and used a J-beta primer mix along with a sample-barcoded 5' primer. A unique molecular identifier was introduced onto each TCR beta cDNA molecule by a template-switch 5' adaptor carrying 12 random nucleotides. Each sample yielded at least 3 million CDR3-containing paired-end reads. All of the RNA was converted into first-strand cDNA using the Mint cDNA synthesis kit, with a TRBC-specific oligonucleotide serving as the primer. Following uracil-DNA glycosylase treatment, all cDNA underwent a first 18-cycle PCR with the universal primers M1SS and BC2_uni_R. The paper's data handling went like this. Each sample was normalized by randomly selecting 1 million high-quality reads, each carrying a distinct molecular identifier. Reads with shared molecular identifiers were discarded instead of being binned into consensus sequences. MiTCR, with a Q25 quality threshold and the strictest error-elimination algorithm, was used for CDR3 identification, clonotype clustering and error correction. A nonparametric unseen species model using Euler transformation provided a lower-bound estimate of total TCR beta diversity. TCRdb ran its own pipeline on the public reads, namely fastp trimming at Q25 and MiXCR clone calling, and kept in-frame beta chains. Identical CDR3 proteins give one entry, which carries the most common genes and DNA. The V and J calls shown here were made by TCRdb, not taken from the authors' results. In all, the sample holds roughly 2 million distinct CDR3 sequences, and around half of those were seen once. Less than 2.5% of the sample is in the top ten clones.

The record originates from a study of blood T cells in healthy people across ages (dated by TCRdb to between 2014 and 2016). With respect to the entire study: In model experiments, template switching captured roughly one uniquely barcoded TCR beta cDNA molecule for every two T cells. To track age-related changes in TCR beta repertoire diversity, the study relied on deep sequencing normalized with unique cDNA molecular identifiers. Donors were grouped into four age groups: young (average roughly 17 years), middle-aged (approximately 41), aged (around 60) and long-lived (about 82). To avoid experimental bias, donors of different ages were spread randomly across the sequencing lanes. The study analyzed two additional independent replicas of 1 million unique cDNA reads from the same blood draw for two donors, one aged 18 to 30 and one aged 80 or older. What the study reported, not specific to this receptor: Observed TCR beta diversity per million T cells fell roughly linearly with age, and a significant reduction was already apparent by age around 36. There was a strong correlation between observed TCR beta diversity and the percentage of naive T cells measured by flow cytometry. Bulk unsorted PBMC profiling prevented conclusive comparison of naive and antigen-experienced compartments. Estimates of total diversity from one million sequenced T cells were regarded as lower bounds and underestimates. Because the CMV infection status of the donors was unknown, age-related changes in expanded clonotypes may potentially have been confounded. Compared with the aged group, the long-lived group had more naive CD4+ T cells, fewer expanded clones and increased TCR diversity, suggesting age selection.

The donors were a few dozen Caucasian individuals from Russia, aged roughly 6 to 90 years, who were systemically healthy. Each donor gave 8.5 to 10 milliliters of peripheral blood, collected into EDTA-treated Vacutainer tubes. Ficoll-Paque density-gradient centrifugation was used to isolate PBMCs, with at least 7 million per sample. Trizol reagent was used to extract total RNA from the PBMCs, yielding at least 5.5 micrograms per sample. For every donor, an aliquot of PBMCs went through flow cytometry to measure the percentages of naive CD45RAhigh/CD27high T cells. The sample consisted of blood. The V gene is TRBV20-1 and the J gene is TRBJ1-2; 8 nucleotides in the junction match TRBD1. This clonotype was sampled from a woman between 40 and 55 years old in good health. This receptor carries the CDR3 CSAPITRGRSRGPNYGYTF. DNA sequence: TGCAGTGCTCCCATTACTAGGGGTCGAAGCAGGGGGCCGAACTATGGCTACACCTTC.